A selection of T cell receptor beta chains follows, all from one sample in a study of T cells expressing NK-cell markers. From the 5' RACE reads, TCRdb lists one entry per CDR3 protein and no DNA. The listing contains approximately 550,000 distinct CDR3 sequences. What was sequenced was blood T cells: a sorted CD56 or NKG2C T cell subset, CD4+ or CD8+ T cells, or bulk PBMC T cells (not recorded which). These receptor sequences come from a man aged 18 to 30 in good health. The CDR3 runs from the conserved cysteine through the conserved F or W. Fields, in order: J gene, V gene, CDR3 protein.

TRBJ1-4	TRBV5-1	CASSFRQGSNEKLFF
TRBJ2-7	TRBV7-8	CASSPLRGAYEQYF
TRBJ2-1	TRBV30	CAWSSGRGLRNEQFF
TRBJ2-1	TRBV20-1	CSAGAGLAGVLNNEQFF
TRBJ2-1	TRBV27	CASSLGRTYYNEQFF
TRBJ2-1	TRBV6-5	CASSYSDRGLYNEQFF
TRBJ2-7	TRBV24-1	CATSDSSGDYEQYF
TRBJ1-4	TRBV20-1	CSASEGGATNEKLFF
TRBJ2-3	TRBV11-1	CASRKTGASGNTQYF
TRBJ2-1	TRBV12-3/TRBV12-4	CASSLKAGNYNEQFF
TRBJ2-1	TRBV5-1	CASSLVSLSGDEQFF
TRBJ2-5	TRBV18	CASSLGLATDQETQYF
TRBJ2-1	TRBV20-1	CSATAGSGEQFF
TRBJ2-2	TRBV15	CATTPRAGGDTGELFF
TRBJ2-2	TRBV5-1	CASSYGSRSNTGELFF
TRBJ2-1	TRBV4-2	CASSQGGASRDNEQFF
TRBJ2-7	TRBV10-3	CAAAGGSSYEQYF
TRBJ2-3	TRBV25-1	CASSDLGVVVSTDTQYF
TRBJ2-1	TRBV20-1	CSANANRNEQFF
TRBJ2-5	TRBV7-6	CASSLGSRGETQYF
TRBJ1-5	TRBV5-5	CASSSSFAQPQHF
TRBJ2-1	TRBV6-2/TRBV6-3	CASRTYSGSSYNEQFF
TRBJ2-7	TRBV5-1	CASSWDWGAYEQYF
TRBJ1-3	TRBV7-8	CASSLDRNSGNTIYF
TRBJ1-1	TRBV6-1	CASTAGVGIEAFF
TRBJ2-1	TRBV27	CASSLTGTSGRSEQFF
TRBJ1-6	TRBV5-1	CASRQREVGNSPLHF
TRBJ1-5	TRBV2	CARGDPGSNQPQHF
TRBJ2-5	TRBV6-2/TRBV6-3	CASSYGLAGRSGETQYF
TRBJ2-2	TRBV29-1	CSVGQMGGELFF
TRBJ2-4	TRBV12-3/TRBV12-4	CASSLSAVGGRGIQYF
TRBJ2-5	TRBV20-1	CSASKGGRLVGQYF